This T cell receptor (beta chain) is from a study of T cells in Graves' hyperthyroidism and ophthalmopathy. CDR3 size: 13 residues. CDR1 and CDR2 (germline): MDHEN, SYDVKM. The hyperthyroidism patients had all been newly diagnosed, and their disease duration was under 2 months. Their ages ranged from 18 to 65 years. Not enrolled were patients with uncontrolled infection, other autoimmune disease, pregnancy or lactation. Thyroid ultrasound and orbital computed tomography, with clinical symptoms and serum thyroxine and TRAb, informed diagnoses. It was RNA transcripts that yielded the amplified TCR beta CDR3 regions. A set of HTBI primers served as the primers for a first-round RT-PCR of the TCR CDR3. TCRdb used MiXCR to reprocess the multiplex PCR reads, holding one entry per CDR3 protein. The sample carries 500,000 to 550,000 distinct CDR3 sequences, about a fifth recorded once. With respect to this clonotype: A junction end diverges from the germline sequence, so it may reflect a read error.

The chain employs TRBV28 and TRBJ1-1; no definite D call. The source is a man between 18 and 35 years old with Graves' hyperthyroidism. Material for sequencing was blood. DNA of the CDR3: TGTGCCAGTAGTTTTATCGTGAACACTGAAGCTTTCTTT. Translating gives CASSFIVNTEAFF.